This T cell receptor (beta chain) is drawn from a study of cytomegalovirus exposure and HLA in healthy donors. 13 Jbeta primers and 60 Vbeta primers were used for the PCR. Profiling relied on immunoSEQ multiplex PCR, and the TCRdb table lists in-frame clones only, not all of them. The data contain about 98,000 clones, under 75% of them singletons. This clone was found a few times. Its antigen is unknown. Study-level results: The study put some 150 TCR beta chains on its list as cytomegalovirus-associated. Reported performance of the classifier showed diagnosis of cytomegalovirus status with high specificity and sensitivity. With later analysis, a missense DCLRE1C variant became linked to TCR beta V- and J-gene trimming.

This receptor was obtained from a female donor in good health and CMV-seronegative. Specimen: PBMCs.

CDR3 in amino acids: CASSLDAWTSGTDTQYF. DNA of the CDR3: TGTGCCAGCAGCTTAGATGCCTGGACTAGCGGCACAGATACGCAGTATTTT. The rearrangement links TRBV11-3 to TRBJ2-3, with 9 bases that match TRBD2. J lost 1 base, V lost 0 bases, and 5 bases had no gene match. Germline CDR1 SGHNT, CDR2 YENEEA. CDR3 length: 17 residues.